This T cell receptor (beta chain) was obtained from a study of OX40 agonist ivuxolimab in advanced cancers. Overall study results and limits: Among expanded peripheral T cells, antigen specificity went undetermined.

V shed 8 bases and J shed 7 bases, with 12 bases lying between them. Germline V gene data show CDR1 as SEHNR and CDR2 as FQNEAQ (reference sequence). The CDR3 has 12 residues. For this clone: Its antigen is not identified.

Assay used: immunoSEQ multiplex PCR; TCRdb lists only in-frame clones, some missing. Of tens of thousands of clones in the sample, around 90% were seen once. This chain links TRBV7-9 with TRBJ2-1; no firm D call. Here the sequenced sample was CD4+ or CD8+ T cells sorted from blood, taken in a trial of the OX40 agonist ivuxolimab. This TCR was recovered from an adult with an advanced solid tumor such as melanoma, head and neck, liver or kidney cancer. In DNA form, the CDR3 reads TGTGCCAGCCGTCCCTTGGCGAATGAGCAGTTCTTC. It is translated as CASRPLANEQFF.